The rows below give T cell receptor beta chains drawn from one sample of a study of cytomegalovirus exposure and HLA in healthy donors. The method was immunoSEQ multiplex PCR; TCRdb's version includes in-frame clones alone and lacks a portion of them. This sample has some 170,000 clones; around nine tenths occur once, and the top ten carry 0.7% to 1%. The sample comprised PBMCs. The receptor source for this set is a woman in her twenties or thirties in good health and CMV-seronegative. The CDR3 runs from the conserved cysteine through the conserved F or W. Fields, in order: D gene, V gene, clone size, J gene, CDR3 protein, CDR3 DNA. The D gene is left open where the match is weak. Clone size, where shown, is once, few, many, or a class for clones that have expanded.

>-|TRBV7-9|once|TRBJ2-5
CASRQGMYGRAQYF
TGTGCCAGCAGGCAGGGGATGTATGGTCGAGCCCAGTACTTC
>TRBD1|TRBV7-8|once|TRBJ1-5
CASSPTGGGGVNQPQHF
TGTGCCAGCAGCCCCACAGGGGGCGGTGGGGTAAATCAGCCCCAGCATTTT
>-|TRBV25-1|-|TRBJ1-1
CASSHQSAGEAFF
TGTGCCAGCAGTCACCAATCGGCGGGTGAAGCTTTCTTT
>-|TRBV30|-|TRBJ2-7
CAWSGAPYEQYF
TGTGCCTGGAGTGGGGCACCCTACGAGCAGTACTTC
>-|TRBV27|-|TRBJ2-1
CASSPTVESYNEQFF
TGTGCCAGTTCTCCGACAGTTGAGTCCTACAATGAGCAGTTCTTC
>TRBD1|TRBV6-1|-|TRBJ1-2
CASSQQGMDGYTF
TGTGCCAGCAGTCAACAGGGGATGGATGGCTACACCTTC
>-|TRBV7-9|-|TRBJ2-7
CASSVLQGSAYEQYF
TGTGCCAGCAGCGTATTGCAGGGCTCGGCCTACGAGCAGTACTTC
>-|TRBV7-9|few|TRBJ1-1
CASSPGATEAFF
TGTGCCAGCAGCCCCGGTGCGACTGAAGCTTTCTTT
>-|TRBV11-2|-|TRBJ2-3
CASSLTIGTDTQYF
TGTGCCAGCAGCTTAACTATTGGCACAGATACGCAGTATTTT
>-|TRBV19|-|TRBJ1-3
CASSIVQASGNTIYF
TGTGCCAGTAGTATAGTACAGGCCTCTGGAAACACCATATATTTT
>-|TRBV27|once|TRBJ2-2
CASPAGELFF
TGTGCCAGCCCAGCCGGGGAGCTGTTTTTT
>-|TRBV25-1|-|TRBJ2-7
CASSESGYEQYF
TGTGCCAGCAGTGAATCGGGGTACGAGCAGTACTTC
>-|TRBV14|-|TRBJ1-2
CASSPLYRDNYGYTF
TGTGCCAGCAGCCCCCTCTACAGGGATAACTATGGCTACACCTTC
>TRBD1|TRBV10-1|-|TRBJ2-7
CASSAVGTGVESEQYF
TGCGCCAGCAGCGCCGTTGGGACAGGGGTGGAAAGCGAGCAGTACTTC
>-|TRBV15|-|TRBJ1-4
CATSRDRGSNEKLFF
TGTGCCACCAGCAGAGACCGAGGGTCTAATGAAAAACTGTTTTTT
>-|TRBV7-2|-|TRBJ1-6
CASSLGGDSPLHF
TGTGCCAGCAGCTTAGGGGGGGATTCACCCCTCCACTTT
>TRBD2|TRBV7-8|-|TRBJ2-5
CASSNGLAGNQETQYF
TGTGCCAGCAGTAATGGACTAGCGGGGAACCAAGAGACCCAGTACTTC
>TRBD2|TRBV5-6|-|TRBJ2-1
CAGSLLAGDNEQFF
TGTGCCGGCAGCTTGCTAGCGGGAGACAATGAGCAGTTCTTC
>TRBD1|TRBV7-8|-|TRBJ1-5
CASSATGINQPQHF
TGTGCCAGCAGCGCGACAGGGATCAATCAGCCCCAGCATTTT
>-|TRBV4-1|-|TRBJ2-7
CASSQPGLSTYEQYF
TGCGCCAGCAGCCAGCCGGGACTTAGCACCTACGAGCAGTACTTC
>-|TRBV5-6|-|TRBJ1-2
CASSLFGSRYGYTF
TGTGCCAGCAGCTTGTTTGGTTCCAGGTATGGCTACACCTTC
>TRBD2|TRBV2|-|TRBJ2-3
CASSEGGLAGGLVDTQYF
TGTGCCAGCAGTGAAGGAGGCCTAGCGGGAGGCCTGGTAGATACGCAGTATTTT
>-|TRBV4-2|-|TRBJ2-7
CASSLGRAYSYEQYF
TGTGCCAGCAGCCTCGGCAGGGCCTACTCATACGAGCAGTACTTC
>TRBD1|TRBV19|-|TRBJ2-6
CASSIPAGGRSGANVLTF
TGTGCCAGTAGTATCCCGGCAGGGGGCCGCTCTGGGGCCAACGTCCTGACTTTC
>TRBD2|TRBV19|once|TRBJ2-7
CASSIALAAASYEQYF
TGTGCCAGTAGTATCGCACTAGCGGCCGCCTCCTACGAGCAGTACTTC
>-|TRBV6-4|-|TRBJ2-2
CASKALDTGELFF
TGTGCCAGCAAAGCACTAGACACCGGGGAGCTGTTTTTT
>TRBD1|TRBV29-1|-|TRBJ1-2
CSVEFQGADGYTF
TGCAGCGTTGAGTTCCAGGGGGCCGATGGCTACACCTTC
>TRBD2|TRBV7-9|-|TRBJ2-3
CASSDGTRTDTQYF
TGTGCCAGCAGCGACGGGACTAGAACAGATACGCAGTATTTT
>-|TRBV19|-|TRBJ1-2
CASSTPRGRGLSYGYTF
TGTGCCAGTAGTACCCCGCGGGGGCGGGGGCTCAGCTATGGCTACACCTTC
>-|TRBV5-1|-|TRBJ1-1
CASRPRADRLNTEAFF
TGCGCCAGCAGACCCCGAGCGGACAGATTGAACACTGAAGCTTTCTTT
>-|TRBV6-6|-|TRBJ2-7
CASSGIWGHEQYF
TGTGCCAGCAGTGGTATTTGGGGCCACGAGCAGTACTTC
>-|TRBV9|once|TRBJ2-1
CASDPGSYNEQFF
TGTGCCAGCGACCCGGGCTCCTACAATGAGCAGTTCTTC
>-|TRBV27|-|TRBJ2-5
CASSPTRETQYF
TGTGCCAGCAGTCCCACCAGGGAGACCCAGTACTTC
>TRBD1|TRBV6-6|-|TRBJ1-5
CASGDRGYSNQPQHF
TGTGCCAGCGGGGACAGGGGGTATAGCAATCAGCCCCAGCATTTT
>TRBD1|TRBV7-9|-|TRBJ1-5
CASSLLTGDQPQHF
TGTGCCAGCAGCTTATTAACAGGGGATCAGCCCCAGCATTTT
>-|TRBV5-1|-|TRBJ2-1
CASSGGGGGPYNEQFF
TGCGCCAGCAGCGGGGGGGGCGGGGGACCCTACAATGAGCAGTTCTTC
>TRBD1|TRBV5-5|-|TRBJ2-5
CASSYRTGTFLGGETQYF
TGTGCCAGCAGCTATAGGACAGGGACTTTCCTAGGGGGAGAGACCCAGTACTTC
>TRBD2|TRBV5-8|-|TRBJ2-7
CASSPGLAGLSRYF
TGTGCCAGCAGCCCGGGACTAGCGGGGCTTAGTCGGTACTTC
>TRBD1|TRBV9|once|TRBJ1-4
CASSVGRGLYEKLFF
TGTGCCAGCAGCGTAGGCAGGGGGCTTTATGAAAAACTGTTTTTT
>TRBD1|TRBV5-1|-|TRBJ2-1
CASSRIPGQEQFF
TGCGCCAGCAGCCGCATACCGGGACAGGAGCAGTTCTTC
>TRBD1|TRBV7-8|-|TRBJ1-1
CASSLGRGLTEAFF
TGTGCCAGCAGCTTAGGCAGGGGGCTTACTGAAGCTTTCTTT
>TRBD1|TRBV7-2|-|TRBJ1-4
CASSIGQGILGEKLFF
TGTGCCAGCAGCATCGGACAGGGGATACTAGGAGAAAAACTGTTTTTT
>TRBD1|TRBV10-2|-|TRBJ2-7
CASSEPGQTKNEQYF
TGCGCCAGCAGTGAGCCGGGACAGACAAAGAACGAGCAGTACTTC
>TRBD2|TRBV5-1|-|TRBJ2-2
CASSPLAGRAGELFF
TGCGCCAGCAGCCCACTAGCGGGACGGGCCGGGGAGCTGTTTTTT
>-|TRBV29-1|-|TRBJ1-1
CSVVQSEAFF
TGCAGCGTTGTACAGTCTGAAGCTTTCTTT
>-|TRBV5-6|-|TRBJ1-2
CASSLAGDYYGYTF
TGTGCCAGCAGCTTGGCCGGGGATTACTATGGCTACACCTTC
>TRBD1|TRBV5-1|-|TRBJ1-1
CASRDRRFEAFF
TGCGCCAGCAGGGACAGGAGATTTGAAGCTTTCTTT
>-|TRBV28|-|TRBJ1-2
CASSILSGPENYGYTF
TGTGCCAGCAGTATTTTGTCGGGTCCCGAAAACTATGGCTACACCTTC
>TRBD2|TRBV19|-|TRBJ2-3
CASSARWREGTDTQYF
TGTGCCAGTAGTGCCCGCTGGCGGGAGGGAACAGATACGCAGTATTTT
>TRBD1|TRBV18|-|TRBJ1-6
CASSPAGTDYNSPLHF
TGTGCCAGCTCACCGGCCGGGACAGACTATAATTCACCCCTCCACTTT
>TRBD1|TRBV5-1|-|TRBJ2-7
CASYRDRGSYEQYF
TGCGCCAGCTACCGGGACAGGGGTTCCTACGAGCAGTACTTC
>-|TRBV7-2|-|TRBJ1-2
CASSSRRGYGYTF
TGTGCCAGCAGCTCCCGCAGGGGCTATGGCTACACCTTC
>-|TRBV10-2|-|TRBJ2-7
CAVQTATYEQYF
TGCGCCGTACAGACAGCCACCTACGAGCAGTACTTC